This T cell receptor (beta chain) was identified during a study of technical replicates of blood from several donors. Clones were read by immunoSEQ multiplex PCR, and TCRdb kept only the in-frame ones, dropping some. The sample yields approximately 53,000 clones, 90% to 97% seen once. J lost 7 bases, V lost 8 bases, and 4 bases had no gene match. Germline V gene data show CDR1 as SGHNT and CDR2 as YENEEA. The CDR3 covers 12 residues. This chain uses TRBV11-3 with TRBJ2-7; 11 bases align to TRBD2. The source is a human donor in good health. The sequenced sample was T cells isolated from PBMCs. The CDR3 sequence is CASGLAGGEQYF. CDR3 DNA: TGTGCCAGCGGGTTAGCGGGAGGGGAGCAGTACTTC.